The 20 T cell receptor beta chains below were found in one sample sequenced in a study of control samples from healthy donors and cancer patients. Sequenced by immunoSEQ multiplex PCR; TCRdb stores in-frame clones only, minus some. The sample holds about 110,000 clones; 90% are singletons and the top ten take under 4.5%. Sequenced sample: blood. Receptors were obtained from a human donor in good health. The donor label of this sample is uncertain.

The gene calls are TRBV7-9 and TRBJ2-7; 8 bases align to TRBD1. Germline lookup yields CDR1 SEHNR and CDR2 FQNEAQ (reference sequence). The CDR3 consists of 14 residues. V lost 7 bases, J lost 5 bases, and 10 bases stayed unmatched. The CDR3 bases are TGTGCCAGCACCCGGGACAGGTACGTCGACGAGCAGTACTTC. Amino acid sequence: CASTRDRYVDEQYF.

This rearrangement joins TRBV30 to TRBJ2-7; 8 nucleotides agree with TRBD1. Germline CDR1 GTSNPN, CDR2 SVGIG (reference sequence). The CDR3 loop spans 13 amino acids. V gave up 3 bases and J gave up 3 bases; unmatched junction bases: 4. This CDR3 reads CAWRGQAGYEQYF. In DNA, the CDR3 is TGTGCCTGGAGGGGACAGGCGGGCTACGAGCAGTACTTC.

The CDR3 reads CASSLGAATASYEQYF. The DNA for the CDR3 is TGTGCCAGCAGCTTAGGCGCGGCGACCGCAAGCTACGAGCAGTACTTC. The gene calls are TRBV7-8 and TRBJ2-7, with unresolved D. The V gene's germline CDR1 is SGHVS and CDR2 FQNEAQ. Trimming cost V 1 base and J 3 bases, with 16 bases left between them. The CDR3 length is 16 residues. Complete variable domain (other parts from reference TRBV7-8 and TRBJ2-7): GAGVSQSPRYKVAKRGQDVALRCDPISGHVSLFWYQQALGQGPEFLTYFQNEAQLDKSGLPSDRFFAERPEGSVSTLKIQRTQQEDSAVYLCASSLGAATASYEQYFGPGTRLTVT.

J is TRBJ2-2 and V is TRBV2; weak D call: TRBD2 (5 bases). Per germline, CDR1 SNHLY and CDR2 FYNNEI. The CDR3 length is 16 residues. Trimming pared 1 base from V and 3 bases from J, leaving 12 bases between. The CDR3 DNA follows: TGTGCCAGCAGTGAAGACAGTGGGAGCTACACCGGGGAGCTGTTTTTT. Residues: CASSEDSGSYTGELFF.

This clone was detected once. This chain connects TRBV6-5 to TRBJ1-1; TRBD1 matches at 7 bases. The CDR3 contains 14 residues. In germline, CDR1 is MNHEY, CDR2 SVGAGI. The trim removed 4 bases at V and 8 bases at J, leaving 10 bases unmatched. CDR3 nucleotides: TGTGCCAGCAGTTGCCGACAGGGTCGGGAGGAAGCTTTCTTT. Translation: CASSCRQGREEAFF.

The chain joins TRBV7-3 to TRBJ2-1, with 9 bases fitting TRBD1. The CDR3 extends over 15 amino acids. J was trimmed by 6 bases and V by 5 bases; bases with no gene match: 8. Germline loops: CDR1 SGHTA, CDR2 FQGTGA. Here the CDR3 reads CASSRPGTGSNEQFF. For the CDR3, the DNA is TGTGCCAGCAGCCGTCCCGGGACAGGGAGCAATGAGCAGTTCTTC.

This clone was recorded a few times. The CDR3 is CASSIVGIGELFF. CDR3 nucleotide sequence: TGTGCCAGTAGTATCGTCGGGATCGGGGAGCTGTTTTTT. The chain joins TRBV19 to TRBJ2-2; possibly TRBD2 for D (5 bases). V lost 3 bases and J lost 7, with 9 bases in between. The CDR3 covers 13 residues. CDR1 and CDR2 (germline): LNHDA, SQIVND (reference sequence).

The V gene is TRBV19, the J gene TRBJ2-6; D is unclear. Germline lookup yields CDR1 LNHDA and CDR2 SQIVND (reference sequence). CDR3 size: 15 residues. Between the trimmed V and J ends, which lost 7 bases and 0 bases, there was a span of 10 bases. As DNA, the CDR3 is TGTGCCAGTAACATCCCGAGCTCTGGGGCCAACGTCCTGACTTTC. This translates into CASNIPSSGANVLTF.

This chain joins TRBV19 and TRBJ2-7, with 8 positions matching TRBD1. V dropped 9 bases and J dropped 5; count of bases not matched to a gene: 9. The CDR3 sequence is 13 residues long. Germline lookup yields CDR1 LNHDA and CDR2 SQIVND (reference sequence). CDR3 DNA: TGTGCCAGCAGAAGGACAGGGACGGACGAGCAGTACTTC. This gives the protein CASRRTGTDEQYF.

This chain links TRBV7-9 with TRBJ2-5; perhaps TRBD2 as D (5 bases). The CDR3 spans 13 residues. Trimming took 5 bases from V and 4 from J, leaving 11 bases between them. CDR1 and CDR2 (germline): SEHNR, FQNEAQ (reference sequence). The CDR3 loop reads CASSPDLRETQYF. The DNA for the CDR3 is TGTGCCAGCAGCCCGGACTTACGAGAGACCCAGTACTTC.

This chain links TRBV10-2 with TRBJ1-2; 7 bases agree with TRBD1. CDR1 WSHSY and CDR2 SAAADI come from the germline V gene. V gave up 5 bases and J gave up 0 bases; unmatched junction bases: 3. CDR3 size: 14 residues. The CDR3 reads CASSSGQANYGYTF. CDR3 in DNA: TGCGCCAGCAGTTCCGGACAGGCTAACTATGGCTACACCTTC.

This rearrangement joins TRBV3-1 (or the pseudogene TRBV3-2) to TRBJ1-1; D unclear. This CDR3 has 16 amino acids. From germline, CDR1 is LGHDT and CDR2 YNNKEL (reference sequence). V was shortened by 0 bases and J by 1 base, with 12 bases between the two germline ends. In nucleotides, the CDR3 is TGTGCCAGCAGCCAAGATTCGGATCGTGGGAACACTGAAGCTTTCTTT. The encoded protein is CASSQDSDRGNTEAFF.

CDR3 residues: CASSADRTWYEQYF. The CDR3 DNA reads TGTGCCAGCAGTGCGGACAGGACCTGGTACGAGCAGTACTTC. The chain employs TRBV2 and TRBJ2-7, with 7 bases aligning to TRBD1. Germline assignment: CDR1 SNHLY and CDR2 FYNNEI. Trimming cost V 4 bases and J 4 bases; bases outside gene matches: 7. The CDR3 runs to 14 residues.

The gene calls are TRBV10-3 and TRBJ1-5; tentative D call: TRBD1 (5 bases). Germline CDR1 is ENHRY and CDR2 is SYGVKD. Trimming removed 2 bases at V and 0 bases at J, with 8 bases between. CDR3 length: 15 residues. CDR3 amino acids: CAISEEDTSNQPQHF. The DNA of the CDR3 is TGTGCCATCAGTGAGGAGGACACTAGCAATCAGCCCCAGCATTTT.

The chain has TRBV21-1 and TRBJ2-7; the table calls TRBD1, which could not be checked here. TRBV21-1 is a pseudogene locus. The CDR3 has 14 amino acids. This chain's CDR3 is CASGRDRAGFEQYV. The CDR3 DNA follows: TGTGCCAGCGGCCGGGACAGGGCGGGATTCGAGCAGTACGTC.

The rearrangement links TRBV28 to TRBJ1-1; the D gene is possibly TRBD1 (5 bases). From germline, CDR1 is MDHEN and CDR2 SYDVKM. CDR3 size: 14 residues. The V end was cut by 4 bases, the J end by 0 bases, with 9 bases between. CDR3 coding DNA: TGTGCCAGCAGTTGGGGGAGCCTGAACACTGAAGCTTTCTTT. Protein: CASSWGSLNTEAFF.

V gene TRBV5-1 combines with J gene TRBJ2-3; TRBD2 might be the D (5 bases). V lost 6 bases and J lost 2, with 10 bases in between. The CDR3 is 13 amino acids. Germline values: CDR1 SGHRS, CDR2 YFSETQ. The CDR3 protein is CASNGENTDTQYF. DNA for the CDR3: TGCGCCAGCAACGGGGAGAACACAGATACGCAGTATTTT. The full variable domain, its missing parts supplied by reference TRBV5-1 and TRBJ2-3, is KAGVTQTPRYLIKTRGQQVTLSCSPISGHRSVSWYQQTPGQGLQFLFEYFSETQRNKGNFPGRFSGRQFSNSRSEMNVSTLELGDSALYLCASNGENTDTQYFGPGTRLTVL.

This chain links TRBV6-1 with TRBJ2-4; D is uncertain. With 0 bases removed from V and 6 bases from J, the gap between germline ends came to 9 bases. The CDR3 contains 14 residues. Germline V lookup: CDR1 MNHNS, CDR2 SASEGT. CDR3 sequence reads: CASSEATIPNIQYF. The CDR3 DNA reads as TGTGCCAGCAGTGAAGCTACTATCCCAAACATTCAGTACTTC.

The chain combines TRBV11-2 with TRBJ2-7; either TRBD1 or TRBD2 may supply D (5 bases each). V dropped 3 bases and J dropped 4 bases, with 13 bases sitting between them. CDR3 length: 14 residues. The germline CDR1 and CDR2 sequences are SGHAT and FQNNGV. The CDR3 DNA is TGTGCCAGCAGCTTGGAGGTCGGGGCTTACGAGCAGTACTTC. This encodes CASSLEVGAYEQYF.

The chain couples TRBV24-1 to TRBJ2-3; D may correspond to TRBD1 or TRBD2 (5 bases each). V lost 4 bases and J 1 base, leaving 14 bases between the germline ends. Per germline, CDR1 KGHDR and CDR2 SFDVKD. The CDR3 runs to 16 residues. Here the CDR3 reads CATSDPRGDGTDTQYF. As DNA, the CDR3 is TGTGCCACCAGTGACCCCAGAGGGGACGGCACAGATACGCAGTATTTT.